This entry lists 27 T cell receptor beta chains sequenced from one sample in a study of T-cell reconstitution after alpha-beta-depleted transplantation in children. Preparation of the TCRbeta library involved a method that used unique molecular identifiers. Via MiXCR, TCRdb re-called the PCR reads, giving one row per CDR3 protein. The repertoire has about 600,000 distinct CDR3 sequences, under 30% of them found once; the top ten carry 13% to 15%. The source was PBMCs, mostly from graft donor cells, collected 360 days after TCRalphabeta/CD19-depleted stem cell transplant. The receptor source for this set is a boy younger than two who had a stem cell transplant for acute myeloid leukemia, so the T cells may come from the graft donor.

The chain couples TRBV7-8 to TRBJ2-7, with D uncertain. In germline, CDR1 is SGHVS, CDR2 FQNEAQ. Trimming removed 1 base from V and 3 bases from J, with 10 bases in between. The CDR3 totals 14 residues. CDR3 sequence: CASSLGIWGYEQYF. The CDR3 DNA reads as TGTGCCAGCAGCTTAGGAATATGGGGCTACGAGCAGTACTTC.

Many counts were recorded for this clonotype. The DNA for the CDR3 is TGCAGTGCGAAGGGACAGCCAAATTCACCCCTCCACTTT. It encodes CSAKGQPNSPLHF. The chain recombines TRBV20-1 with TRBJ1-6; TRBD1 aligns across 7 bases. In germline, CDR1 is DFQATT, CDR2 SNEGSKA (reference sequence). CDR3 length equals 13 residues. The V and J ends lost 6 bases and 7 bases, in that order; junction bases with no gene match: 6.

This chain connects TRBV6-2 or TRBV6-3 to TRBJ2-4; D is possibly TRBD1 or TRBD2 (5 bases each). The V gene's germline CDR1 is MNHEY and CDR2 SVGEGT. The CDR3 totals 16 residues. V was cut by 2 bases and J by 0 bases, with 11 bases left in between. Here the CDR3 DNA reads TGTGCCAGCAGTTACGGGGGTCTCCTAGCCAAAAACATTCAGTACTTC. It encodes CASSYGGLLAKNIQYF.

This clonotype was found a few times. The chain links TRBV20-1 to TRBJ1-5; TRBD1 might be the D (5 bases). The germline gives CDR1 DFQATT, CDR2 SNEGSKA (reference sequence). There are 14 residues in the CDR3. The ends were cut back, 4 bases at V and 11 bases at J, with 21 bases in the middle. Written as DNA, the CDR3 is TGCAGTGCTACCTCCTGGACACCTCCAGGATCCCAGCATTTT. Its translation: CSATSWTPPGSQHF.

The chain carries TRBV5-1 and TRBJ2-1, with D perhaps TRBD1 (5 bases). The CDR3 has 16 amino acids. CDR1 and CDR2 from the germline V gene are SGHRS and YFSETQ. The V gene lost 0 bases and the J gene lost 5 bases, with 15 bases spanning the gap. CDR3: CASSLVTGNLNNEQFF. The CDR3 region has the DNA TGCGCCAGCAGCTTGGTAACAGGAAATTTAAACAATGAGCAGTTCTTC.

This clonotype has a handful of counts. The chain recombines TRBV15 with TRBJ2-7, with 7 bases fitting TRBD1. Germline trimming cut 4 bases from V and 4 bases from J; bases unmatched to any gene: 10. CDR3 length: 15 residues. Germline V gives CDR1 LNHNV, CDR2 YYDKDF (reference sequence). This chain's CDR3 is CATSTQPTGPYEQYF. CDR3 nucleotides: TGTGCCACCAGCACCCAACCGACAGGGCCGTACGAGCAGTACTTC. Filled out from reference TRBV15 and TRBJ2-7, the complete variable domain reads DAMVIQNPRYQVTQFGKPVTLSCSQTLNHNVMYWYQQKSSQAPKLLFHYYDKDFNNEADTPDNFQSRRPNTSFCFLDIRSPGLGDTAMYLCATSTQPTGPYEQYFGPGTRLTVT.

Here the CDR3 reads CASSLRGFGYTF. The CDR3 DNA follows: TGTGCCAGCAGTTTACGGGGTTTTGGCTACACCTTC. The V and J genes are TRBV28 and TRBJ1-2; D remains ambiguous. Germline V lookup: CDR1 MDHEN, CDR2 SYDVKM. Trimming pared 2 bases from V and 7 bases from J, leaving 8 bases between. This CDR3 contains 12 residues.

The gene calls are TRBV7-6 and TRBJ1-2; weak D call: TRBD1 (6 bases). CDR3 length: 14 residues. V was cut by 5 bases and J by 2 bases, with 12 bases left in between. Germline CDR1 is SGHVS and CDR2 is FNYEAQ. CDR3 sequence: CASSARQGNYGYTF. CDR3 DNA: TGTGCCAGCAGCGCACGGCAGGGGAACTATGGCTACACCTTC.

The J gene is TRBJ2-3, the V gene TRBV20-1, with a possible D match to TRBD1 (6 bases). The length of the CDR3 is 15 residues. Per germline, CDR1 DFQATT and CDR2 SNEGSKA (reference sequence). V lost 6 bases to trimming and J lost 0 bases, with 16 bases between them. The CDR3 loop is CSAPYRDPSTDTQYF. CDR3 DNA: TGCAGTGCGCCTTACAGGGACCCTAGCACAGATACGCAGTATTTT.

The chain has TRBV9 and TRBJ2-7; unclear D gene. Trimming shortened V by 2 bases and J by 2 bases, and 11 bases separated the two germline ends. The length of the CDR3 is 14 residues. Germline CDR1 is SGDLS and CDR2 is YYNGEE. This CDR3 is CASSVSLNPYEQYF. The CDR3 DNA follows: TGTGCCAGCAGCGTCTCACTAAACCCCTACGAGCAGTACTTC.

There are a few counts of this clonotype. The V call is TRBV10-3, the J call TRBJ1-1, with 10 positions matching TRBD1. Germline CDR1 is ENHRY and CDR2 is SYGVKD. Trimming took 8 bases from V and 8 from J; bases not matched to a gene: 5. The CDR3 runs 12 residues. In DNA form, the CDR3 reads TGTGCCATCGGGACAGGGGTCAGGGAAGCTTTCTTT. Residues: CAIGTGVREAFF.

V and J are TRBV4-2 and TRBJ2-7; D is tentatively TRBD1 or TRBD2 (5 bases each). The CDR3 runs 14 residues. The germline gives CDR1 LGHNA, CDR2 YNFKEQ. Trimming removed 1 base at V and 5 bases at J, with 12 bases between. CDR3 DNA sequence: TGTGCCAGCAGCCAAGGGGTACGAGGGGACGAGCAGTACGTC. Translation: CASSQGVRGDEQYV.

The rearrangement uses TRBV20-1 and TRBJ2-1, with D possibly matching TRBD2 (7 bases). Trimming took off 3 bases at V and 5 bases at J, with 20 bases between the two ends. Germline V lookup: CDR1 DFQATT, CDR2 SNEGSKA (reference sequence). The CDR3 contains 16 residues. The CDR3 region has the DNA TGCAGTGCTAGTGAGTTTAGGGGGGGGCCCGACAATGAGCAGTTCTTC. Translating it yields CSASEFRGGPDNEQFF.

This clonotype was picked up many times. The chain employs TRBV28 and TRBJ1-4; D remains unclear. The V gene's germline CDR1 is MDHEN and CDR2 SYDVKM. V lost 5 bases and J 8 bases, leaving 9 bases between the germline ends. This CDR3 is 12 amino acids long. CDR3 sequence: CASSPSGEKLFF. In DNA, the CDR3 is TGTGCCAGCAGTCCCTCGGGGGAAAAACTGTTTTTT.

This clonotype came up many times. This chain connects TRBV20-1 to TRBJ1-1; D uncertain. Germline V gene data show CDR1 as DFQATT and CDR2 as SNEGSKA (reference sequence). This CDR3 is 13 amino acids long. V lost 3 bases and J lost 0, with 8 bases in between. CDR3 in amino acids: CSASVSMNTEAFF. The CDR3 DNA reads TGCAGTGCTAGTGTTAGTATGAACACTGAAGCTTTCTTT.

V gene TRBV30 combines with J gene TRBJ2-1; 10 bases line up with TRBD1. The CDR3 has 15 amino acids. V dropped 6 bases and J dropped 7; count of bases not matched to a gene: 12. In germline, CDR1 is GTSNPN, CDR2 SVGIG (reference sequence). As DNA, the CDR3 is TGTGCCTGCCCCATTCGACAGGGGGCTGGGAATGAGCAGTTCTTC. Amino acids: CACPIRQGAGNEQFF.

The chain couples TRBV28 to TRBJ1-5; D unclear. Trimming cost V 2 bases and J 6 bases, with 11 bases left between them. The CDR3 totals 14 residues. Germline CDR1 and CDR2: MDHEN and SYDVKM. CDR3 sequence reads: CASSLTGLVQPQHF. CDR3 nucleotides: TGTGCCAGCAGTTTAACGGGGTTGGTTCAGCCCCAGCATTTT.

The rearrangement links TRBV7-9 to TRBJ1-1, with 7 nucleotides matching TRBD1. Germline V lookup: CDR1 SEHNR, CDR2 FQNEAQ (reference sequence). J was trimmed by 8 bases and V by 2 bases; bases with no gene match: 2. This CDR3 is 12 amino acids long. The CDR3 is CASSLKQGEAFF. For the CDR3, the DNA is TGTGCCAGCAGCTTAAAACAGGGGGAAGCTTTCTTT.

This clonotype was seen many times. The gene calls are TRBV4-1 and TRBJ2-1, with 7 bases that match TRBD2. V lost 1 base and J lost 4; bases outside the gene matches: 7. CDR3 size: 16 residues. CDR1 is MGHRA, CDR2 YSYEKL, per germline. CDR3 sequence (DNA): TGCGCCAGCAGCCAAGGATCGTGGCGGGGGTACAATGAGCAGTTCTTC. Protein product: CASSQGSWRGYNEQFF.

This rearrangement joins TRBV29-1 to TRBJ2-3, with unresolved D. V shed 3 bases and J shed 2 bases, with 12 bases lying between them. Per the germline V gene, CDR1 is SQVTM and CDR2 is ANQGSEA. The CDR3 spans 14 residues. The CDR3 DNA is TGCAGCGTTGATTACGGCAGAAACACAGATACGCAGTATTTT. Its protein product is CSVDYGRNTDTQYF.

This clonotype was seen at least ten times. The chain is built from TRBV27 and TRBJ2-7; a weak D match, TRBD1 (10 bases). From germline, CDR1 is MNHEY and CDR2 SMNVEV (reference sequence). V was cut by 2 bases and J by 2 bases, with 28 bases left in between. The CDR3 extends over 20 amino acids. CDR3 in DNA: TGTGCCAGCAGTTTAGCAGCGGGAGGAATGGGACAGGGGTCGACCTACGAGCAGTACTTC. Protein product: CASSLAAGGMGQGSTYEQYF.

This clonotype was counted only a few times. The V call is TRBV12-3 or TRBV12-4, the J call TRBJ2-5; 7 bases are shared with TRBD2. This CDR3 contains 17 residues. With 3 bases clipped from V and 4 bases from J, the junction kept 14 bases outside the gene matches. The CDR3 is CASSLVAGTRGGETQYF. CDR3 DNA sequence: TGTGCCAGCAGTTTGGTAGCCGGGACGCGCGGGGGAGAGACCCAGTACTTC.

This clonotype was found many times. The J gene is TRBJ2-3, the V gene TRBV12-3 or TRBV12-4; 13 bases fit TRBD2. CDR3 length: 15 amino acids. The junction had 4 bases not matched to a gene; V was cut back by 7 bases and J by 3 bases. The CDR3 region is CASTPGLAGTDTQYF. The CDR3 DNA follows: TGTGCCAGCACCCCGGGACTAGCGGGGACAGATACGCAGTATTTT.

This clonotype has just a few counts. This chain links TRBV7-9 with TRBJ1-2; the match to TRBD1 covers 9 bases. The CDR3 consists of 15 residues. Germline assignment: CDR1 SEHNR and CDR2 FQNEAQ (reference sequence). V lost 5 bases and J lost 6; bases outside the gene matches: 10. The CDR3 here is CASSGATGGFNGYTF. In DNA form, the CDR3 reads TGTGCCAGCAGCGGTGCGACAGGGGGTTTTAATGGCTACACCTTC.

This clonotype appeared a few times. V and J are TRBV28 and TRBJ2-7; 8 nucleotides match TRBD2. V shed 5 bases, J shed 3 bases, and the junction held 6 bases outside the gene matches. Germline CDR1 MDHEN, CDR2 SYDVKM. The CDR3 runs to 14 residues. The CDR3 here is CASSGSGTSYEQYF. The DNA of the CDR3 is TGTGCCAGCAGTGGGTCCGGGACTAGCTACGAGCAGTACTTC.

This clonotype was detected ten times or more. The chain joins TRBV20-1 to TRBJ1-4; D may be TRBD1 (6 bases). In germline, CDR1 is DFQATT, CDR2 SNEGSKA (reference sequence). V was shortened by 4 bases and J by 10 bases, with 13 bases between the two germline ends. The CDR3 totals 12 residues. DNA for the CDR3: TGCAGTGCTATAGGGGGGCGGAGAAAACTGTTTTTT. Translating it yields CSAIGGRRKLFF.

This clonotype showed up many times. CDR3: CASSPPSANTGELFF. Here the CDR3 DNA reads TGTGCCAGCAGCCCTCCCAGTGCGAACACCGGGGAGCTGTTTTTT. The J gene is TRBJ2-2, the V gene TRBV6-1; D is unclear. V was trimmed by 6 bases and J by 0 bases, leaving 11 bases between them. Looked up from germline, CDR1 is MNHNS and CDR2 is SASEGT. The CDR3 sequence is 15 residues long.